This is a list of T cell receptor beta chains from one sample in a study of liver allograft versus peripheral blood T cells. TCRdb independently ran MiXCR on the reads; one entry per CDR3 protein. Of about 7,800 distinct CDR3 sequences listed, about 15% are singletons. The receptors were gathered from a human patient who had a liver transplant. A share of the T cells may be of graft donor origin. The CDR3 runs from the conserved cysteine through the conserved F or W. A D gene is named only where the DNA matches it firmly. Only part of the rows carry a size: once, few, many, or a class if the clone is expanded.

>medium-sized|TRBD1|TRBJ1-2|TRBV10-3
CAISASPDRHGYTF
TGTGCCATCAGTGCCAGCCCGGACAGGCATGGCTACACCTTC
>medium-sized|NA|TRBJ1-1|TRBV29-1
CSVVSQLNTEAFF
TGCAGCGTTGTATCACAGTTGAACACTGAAGCTTTCTTT
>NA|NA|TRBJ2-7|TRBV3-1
CASSLEAHEQYF
TGTGCCAGCAGCCTTGAAGCACACGAGCAGTACTTC
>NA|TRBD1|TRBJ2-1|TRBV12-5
CASGPRGTGFNEQFF
TGTGCTAGTGGCCCCCGAGGGACAGGGTTCAATGAGCAGTTCTTC
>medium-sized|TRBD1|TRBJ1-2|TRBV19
CASRRDRAGGYTF
TGTGCCAGTAGGAGGGACAGGGCCGGTGGCTACACCTTC
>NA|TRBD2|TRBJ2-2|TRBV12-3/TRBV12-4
CASCDPSGLRGGELFF
TGTGCCAGCTGTGACCCTAGCGGGTTGAGGGGCGGGGAGCTGTTTTTT
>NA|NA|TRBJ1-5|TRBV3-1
CASSRLNQPQHF
TGTGCCAGCAGCCGCCTGAATCAGCCCCAGCATTTT
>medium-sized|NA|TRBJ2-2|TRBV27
CASSFHSPGRTGELFF
TGTGCCAGCAGTTTCCACAGTCCGGGGAGAACCGGGGAGCTGTTTTTT
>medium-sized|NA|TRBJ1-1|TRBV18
CASSPFGGGDTEAFF
TGTGCCAGCTCCCCCTTCGGGGGAGGGGACACTGAAGCTTTCTTT
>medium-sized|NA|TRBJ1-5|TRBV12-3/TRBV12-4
CASSMDSREQPQHF
TGTGCCAGCAGCATGGACAGTCGAGAGCAGCCCCAGCATTTT
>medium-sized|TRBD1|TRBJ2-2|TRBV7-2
CASSPSAGGDAGELFF
TGTGCCAGCAGCCCGAGTGCAGGGGGCGACGCCGGGGAGCTGTTTTTT
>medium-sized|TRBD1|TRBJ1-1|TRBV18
CASSPRQGDTEAFF
TGTGCCAGCTCTCCTCGACAGGGGGACACTGAAGCTTTCTTT
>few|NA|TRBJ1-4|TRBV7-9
CASSLTGRPGGEKLFF
TGTGCCAGCAGCCTGACAGGTCGGCCTGGAGGAGAAAAACTGTTTTTT
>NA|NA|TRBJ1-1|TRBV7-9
CASSLSTEAFF
TGTGCCAGCAGTCTTTCCACTGAAGCTTTCTTT
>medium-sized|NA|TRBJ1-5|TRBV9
CASSALPENQPQHF
TGTGCCAGCAGCGCCCTCCCGGAGAATCAGCCCCAGCATTTT
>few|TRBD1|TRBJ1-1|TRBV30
CAWGDRGTEAFF
TGTGCCTGGGGGGACAGGGGGACTGAAGCTTTCTTT